This is a list of T cell receptor beta chains from one sample in a study of T cell responses to AZD1222 COVID-19 vaccine. TCRdb's table, derived via immunoSEQ multiplex PCR, lists solely in-frame clones and lacks some. This sample yields around 100,000 clones, of which over 90% are seen a single time; 1.7% belongs to the top ten. Source: peripheral blood, taken on day 0 of AZD1222 vaccination. These receptors came from an adult in good health. Both conserved end residues are trimmed from each CDR3. The size entry is marked missing in some rows and otherwise reads once, few, many or a size class.

. TRBJ2-2 TRBV29-1 SAGTSLNTGELF
. TRBJ2-7 TRBV5-1 ASSLGGRNYEQY
few TRBJ1-5 TRBV4-1 ASSQVDLGLGGNQPQH
. TRBJ1-5 TRBV5-1 ASSLGGSNQPQH
. TRBJ1-5 TRBV4-1 ASSQDIQTVYSNQPQH
. TRBJ2-4 TRBV11-2 ASSHPTLAKNIQY
once TRBJ2-3 TRBV14 ASSQSGPGTDTQY
. TRBJ1-1 TRBV7-9 ASSLGKQNHRVRDTEAF
. TRBJ2-7 TRBV11-3 ASSSGRAPYEQY
. TRBJ2-1 TRBV5-1 ASSTGLATHNEQF
. TRBJ1-3 TRBV2 ASSETRNGNTIY
. TRBJ2-7 TRBV11-2 ASSLGAHYEQY
. TRBJ2-1 TRBV2 ASRGIGANSGRPYTEQF
. TRBJ1-5 TRBV19 ASGLTPDQPQH
once TRBJ1-1 TRBV28 ASSTGMDTEAF
. TRBJ1-6 TRBV7-8 ASTPKEARGTSPLH
once TRBJ2-7 TRBV28 ASSLDSYYEQY
. TRBJ2-2 TRBV9 ASSVREGHTGELF
. TRBJ1-6 TRBV7-9 ASSPSGPNSPLH
. TRBJ2-1 TRBV27 ASSLTPGTRFEQF
. TRBJ2-4 TRBV28 ASSLGGGSKNIQY
. TRBJ1-1 TRBV3-1/TRBV3-2 ASSHSIGRGLMNTEAF
. TRBJ2-7 TRBV29-1 SATGTASYEQY
. TRBJ2-1 TRBV28 ASSPGQGARNEQF
. TRBJ2-1 TRBV28 ASSRNFGGRDEQF
. TRBJ1-2 TRBV9 ASSVQTGGYT
. TRBJ2-1 TRBV5-6 ASSLAGLAGVEQF
. TRBJ1-1 TRBV6-5 ASSPKQGGAF
. TRBJ2-2 TRBV7-9 ASSVGAANTGELF
. TRBJ1-5 TRBV7-9 ASSLAGAGSNQPQH
once TRBJ2-5 TRBV1 TSTIGLPQETQY
. TRBJ1-1 TRBV28 ASSLIGTEAF
. TRBJ1-1 TRBV28 ASSFIHQGAGTEAF
. TRBJ2-2 TRBV6-5 ASSPEFVGGELF
. TRBJ1-5 TRBV2 ASSEVGWGNQPQH
once TRBJ1-5 TRBV30 AWSAPNQPQH
. TRBJ2-7 TRBV18 ASSVATEAPEQY
. TRBJ1-6 TRBV2 ASSTRTGSSYNSPLH
. TRBJ2-7 TRBV5-1 ASSLVPSIPYEQY
. TRBJ2-7 TRBV18 ASSPGRAPYEQY
. TRBJ1-4 TRBV5-4 ASSLGRANEKLF
. TRBJ1-1 TRBV19 ASSRDGGYAF
. TRBJ2-7 TRBV29-1 SVAGSSYEQY
. TRBJ1-6 TRBV28 ASSLTWGDSPLH
. TRBJ2-3 TRBV5-1 ASSLTGASTDTQY
. TRBJ2-2 TRBV30 AWSNQREFPGELF
. TRBJ1-3 TRBV5-8 ASSRSGASGNTIY
. TRBJ1-1 TRBV7-2 ASSHAGTWDTEAF
. TRBJ1-2 TRBV13 ASSVDRGSSGYT
. TRBJ1-2 TRBV19 ASSIGSIDRVRYGYT
few TRBJ2-7 TRBV7-9 ASSLVPYEQY
. TRBJ1-3 TRBV30 AWSVDLGNTIY
. TRBJ1-4 TRBV6-6 ASSFPQSTTNEKLF